This T cell receptor beta chain originates from a study of CD8 T cells in Susac syndrome (dated by TCRdb to the late 2010s). Regarding the complete study: The study used repertoire sequencing to test whether antigen drove CD8+ T cell activation and differentiation in Susac syndrome. Clonality of the CD8+ T cell repertoire was compared between about a dozen healthy donors, around 14 Susac syndrome patients and around 15 multiple sclerosis patients. The paper's findings and limits, for the study overall: The TCR sequencing and HLA analysis was acknowledged to have included a relatively small number of individuals.

The CDR1 and CDR2 encoded by the germline V gene (reference sequence) are LGHDT and YNNKEL. The CDR3, from cysteine to phenylalanine, totals 15 residues. Kept here is only the CDR3 DNA, which spans 45 bases and is read in frame from base 1. The junction shows trimming of 0 bases on V and 6 bases on J, plus 12 bases between the germline ends. RNA was extracted using the RNeasy kit, and roughly 0.5 to 1 ug of the RNA was reverse transcribed with random hexamers. The immunoSEQ multiplex PCR assay, which covers 54 Vbeta and 13 Jbeta segments, was used to amplify TCR beta CDR3 regions. PCR amplification bias was corrected by using a synthetic template baseline for primer optimization and computational correction. Under the source paper's analysis protocol: Reads were assigned to V, D and J genes according to IMGT and analyzed in immunoSEQ Analyzer, with only productive sequences retained. Clonality was computed as one minus Shannon entropy normalized by log2 of the number of productive unique sequences. For each patient and control, public and private clones were evaluated among the 100 most prevalent clones. Susac-specific clones were defined as absent from healthy and MS cohorts, approximately 1,000 published viral clones and other ImmuneACCESS disease sequences. TCRdb reanalyzed the raw reads on its own, using fastp at Q25 for trimming and MiXCR for clone calling, and kept in-frame beta chains. Merged by CDR3 protein, the rows form single entries marked with the most common genes and DNA. In this record, the V and J calls reflect TCRdb's handling and not the investigators' own analysis. This sample lists 78,000 or so distinct CDR3 sequences; 85% to 95% were detected once. In total, the top ten clones hold about 0.38% of the sample.

Comment on this clonotype: Its antigen remains unidentified. Within one base of it there is no much larger clone, and no base qualities were kept.

High-throughput TCR beta sequencing profiled peripheral blood CD8+ and CD4+ T cells from healthy donors, Susac syndrome patients and multiple sclerosis patients. Multiple sclerosis controls were treatment-naive patients with stable or active relapsing-remitting disease fulfilling revised McDonald criteria. Bulk CD8+ and CD4+ T cells were purified by magnetic negative isolation, while CD8+ TEMRA cells were enriched using FACS. Blood was drawn into EDTA tubes, processed within 24 hours, and PBMCs were isolated by density gradient centrifugation. PBMCs destined for TCR sequencing were cryopreserved in liquid nitrogen and later thawed in a 37 °C water bath. A purity of at least 90% was achieved for sorted or isolated CD4+, CD8+ and CD8+ TEMRA cells.

The clonotype comes from a human donor with multiple sclerosis. Recombination connected TRBV3-1 to TRBJ1-5; perhaps TRBD1 is the D gene, with 5 bases matching. The specimen was CD8+ T cells from PBMCs. The CDR3 region: CASSQDPGTGQPQHF. The bases read TGTGCCAGCAGCCAAGATCCGGGGACGGGTCAGCCCCAGCATTTT.